Below, 6 T cell receptor beta chains from the same sample are listed, as sequenced in a study of blood T cells in healthy people across ages. Through a sample-barcoded 5' primer and a J-beta primer mix, a second PCR was run for about 6 to 11 cycles. TCRdb re-analysed the 5' RACE reads in MiXCR, keeping a single row per CDR3 protein. Of under 2,000,000 distinct CDR3 sequences in the sample, roughly 49% are singletons; the top ten hold over 2%. Sequencing was performed on blood. These TCRs come from a woman aged 40 to 50 in good health.

The CDR3 sequence is CSASRTGGSSRGQFF. The CDR3 nucleotides read TGCAGTGCTAGCAGGACAGGGGGCTCGAGTAGGGGGCAGTTCTTC. The chain couples TRBV20-1 to TRBJ2-1, with TRBD1 identical over 11 bases. From germline, CDR1 is DFQATT and CDR2 SNEGSKA (reference sequence). Trimming at V came to 3 bases and at J to 12 bases, leaving 13 bases not matched to a gene. The CDR3 is 15 residues long.

The chain joins TRBV20-1 to TRBJ1-2, with a possible D match to TRBD1 (6 bases). This CDR3 is 16 amino acids long. The germline V and J ends were trimmed by 6 bases and 4 bases, with 24 bases remaining between them. Germline-derived CDR1 and CDR2 are DFQATT and SNEGSKA (reference sequence). The CDR3 sequence is CSAPQETGDIIYGYTF. The CDR3 bases are TGCAGTGCCCCGCAGGAGACAGGCGATATCATCTATGGCTACACCTTC.

The rearrangement uses TRBV4-2 and TRBJ2-3, with D perhaps matching TRBD2 (6 bases). The V and J ends lost 0 bases and 2 bases respectively, with 12 bases between them. The CDR3 loop spans 16 amino acids. Germline V gene sequence: CDR1 LGHNA, CDR2 YNFKEQ. The CDR3 is CASSQEEGKITDTQYF. The CDR3 DNA reads TGTGCCAGCAGCCAAGAGGAGGGTAAGATCACAGATACGCAGTATTTT.

The chain recombines TRBV11-2 with TRBJ2-5; a possible D gene is TRBD2 (6 bases). Trimming stripped 7 bases from V and 3 bases from J, with 15 bases between. The CDR3 sequence is 14 residues long. The V gene's germline CDR1 is SGHAT and CDR2 FQNNGV. The CDR3 sequence: CASTPVREKETQYF. CDR3 nucleotides: TGTGCCAGCACCCCGGTCCGGGAGAAAGAGACCCAGTACTTC.

The rearrangement uses TRBV6-5 and TRBJ1-4; possibly TRBD1 for D (5 bases). V was pared by 6 bases and J by 5 bases, with 13 bases between. The CDR3 loop spans 14 amino acids. Germline V gene lookup returns CDR1 MNHEY and CDR2 SVGAGI. The CDR3 region is CASRTDEGNEKLFF. DNA for the CDR3: TGTGCCAGCAGGACAGATGAGGGGAATGAAAAACTGTTTTTT.

This clonotype was detected only a few times. This rearrangement joins TRBV28 to TRBJ2-7, with 8 positions matching TRBD1. This CDR3 spans 14 amino acids. The germline V gene encodes CDR1 MDHEN and CDR2 SYDVKM. V was clipped by 6 bases and J by 4 bases; unmatched bases: 8. CDR3 bases: TGTGCCAGCAGATCTACAGGGGGAGGATACGAGCAGTACTTC. It codes for CASRSTGGGYEQYF.